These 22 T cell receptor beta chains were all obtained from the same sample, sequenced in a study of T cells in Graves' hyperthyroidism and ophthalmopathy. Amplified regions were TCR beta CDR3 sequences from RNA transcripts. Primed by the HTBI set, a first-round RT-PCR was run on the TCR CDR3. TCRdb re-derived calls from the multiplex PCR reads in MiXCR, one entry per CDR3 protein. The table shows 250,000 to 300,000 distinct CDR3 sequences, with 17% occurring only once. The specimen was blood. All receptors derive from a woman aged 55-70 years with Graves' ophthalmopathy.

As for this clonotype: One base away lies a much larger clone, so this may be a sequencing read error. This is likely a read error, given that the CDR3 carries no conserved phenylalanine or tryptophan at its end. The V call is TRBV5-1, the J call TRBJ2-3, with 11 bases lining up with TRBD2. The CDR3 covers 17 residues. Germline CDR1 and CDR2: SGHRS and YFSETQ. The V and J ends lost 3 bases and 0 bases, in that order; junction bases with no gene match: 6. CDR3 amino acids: CASSSTGTSGSTDTQYL. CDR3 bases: TGCGCCAGCAGCTCAACCGGGACTAGCGGTAGCACAGATACGCAGTATCTT.

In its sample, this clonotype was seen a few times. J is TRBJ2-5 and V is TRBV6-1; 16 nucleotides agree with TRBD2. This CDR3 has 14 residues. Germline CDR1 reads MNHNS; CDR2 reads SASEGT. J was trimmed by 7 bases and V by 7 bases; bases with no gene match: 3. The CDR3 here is CASKGTSGGGTQYF. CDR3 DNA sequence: TGTGCCAGCAAAGGGACTAGCGGGGGGGGGACCCAGTACTTC.

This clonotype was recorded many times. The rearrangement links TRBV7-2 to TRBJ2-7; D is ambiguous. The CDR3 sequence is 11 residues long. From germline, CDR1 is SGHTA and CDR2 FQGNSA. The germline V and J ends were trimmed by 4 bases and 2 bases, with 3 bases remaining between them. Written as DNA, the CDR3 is TGTGCCAGCAGCTCCGCCTACGAGCAGTACTTC. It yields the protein CASSSAYEQYF.

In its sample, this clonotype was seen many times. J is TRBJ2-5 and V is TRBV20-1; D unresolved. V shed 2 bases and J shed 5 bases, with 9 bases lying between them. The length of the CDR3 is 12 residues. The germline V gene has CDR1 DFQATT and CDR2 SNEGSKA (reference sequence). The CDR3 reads CSARTRRETQYF. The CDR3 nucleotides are TGCAGTGCTAGAACGAGAAGGGAGACCCAGTACTTC.

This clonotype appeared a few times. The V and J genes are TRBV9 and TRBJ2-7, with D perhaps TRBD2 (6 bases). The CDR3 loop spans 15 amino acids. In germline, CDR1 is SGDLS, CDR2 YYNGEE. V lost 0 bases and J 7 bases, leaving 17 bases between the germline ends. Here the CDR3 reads CASSVGVGSYQEQYF. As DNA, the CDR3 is TGTGCCAGCAGCGTAGGGGTCGGGAGCTATCAAGAGCAGTACTTC.

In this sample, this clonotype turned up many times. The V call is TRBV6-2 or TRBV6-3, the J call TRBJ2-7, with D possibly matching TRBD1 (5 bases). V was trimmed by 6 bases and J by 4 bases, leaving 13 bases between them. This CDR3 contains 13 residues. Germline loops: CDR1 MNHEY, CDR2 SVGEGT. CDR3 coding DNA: TGTGCCAGCAGAACCGCCGACAGATACGAGCAGTACTTC. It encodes CASRTADRYEQYF.

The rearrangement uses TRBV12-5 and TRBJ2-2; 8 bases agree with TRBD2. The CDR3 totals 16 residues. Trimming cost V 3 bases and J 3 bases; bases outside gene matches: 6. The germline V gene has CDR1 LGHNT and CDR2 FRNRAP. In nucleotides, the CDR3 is TGTGCTAGTGGTTTCCAAACGGGGGGGTACACCGGGGAGCTGTTTTTT. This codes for CASGFQTGGYTGELFF.

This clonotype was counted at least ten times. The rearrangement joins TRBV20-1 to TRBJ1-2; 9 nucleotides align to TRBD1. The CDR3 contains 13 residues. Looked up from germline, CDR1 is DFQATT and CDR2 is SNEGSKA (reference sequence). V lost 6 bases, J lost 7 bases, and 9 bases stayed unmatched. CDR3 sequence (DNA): TGCAGTGCCGCGAACAGGGGGCGGGGTGGCTACACCTTC. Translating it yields CSAANRGRGGYTF.

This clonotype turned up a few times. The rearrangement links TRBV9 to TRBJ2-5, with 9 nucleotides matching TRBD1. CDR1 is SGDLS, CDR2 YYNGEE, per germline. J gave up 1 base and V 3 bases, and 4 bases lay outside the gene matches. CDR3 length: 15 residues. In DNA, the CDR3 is TGTGCCAGCAGCGCCGGGACAGGGTTCCAAGAGACCCAGTACTTC. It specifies CASSAGTGFQETQYF.

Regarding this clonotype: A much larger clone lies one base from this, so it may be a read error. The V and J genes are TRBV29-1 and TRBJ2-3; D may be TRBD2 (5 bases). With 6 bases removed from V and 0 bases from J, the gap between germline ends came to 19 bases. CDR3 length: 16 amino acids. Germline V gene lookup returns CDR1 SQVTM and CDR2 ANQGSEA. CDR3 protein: CSVPKEGDSSTDTQYF. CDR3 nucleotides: TGCAGCGTCCCCAAAGAGGGAGATTCTAGCACAGATACGCAGTATTTT.

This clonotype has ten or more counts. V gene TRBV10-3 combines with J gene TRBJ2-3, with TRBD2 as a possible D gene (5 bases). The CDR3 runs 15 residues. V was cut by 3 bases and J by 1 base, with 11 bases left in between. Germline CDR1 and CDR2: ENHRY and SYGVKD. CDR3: CAISDQLAGTDTQYF. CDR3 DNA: TGTGCCATCAGTGACCAGCTAGCAGGCACAGATACGCAGTATTTT.

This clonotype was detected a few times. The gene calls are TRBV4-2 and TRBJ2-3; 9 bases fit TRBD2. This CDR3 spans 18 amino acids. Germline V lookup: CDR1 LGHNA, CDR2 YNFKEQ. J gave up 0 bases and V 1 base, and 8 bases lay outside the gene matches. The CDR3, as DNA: TGTGCCAGCAGCCAAGCAAATAACGCGGGGGGGAGCACAGATACGCAGTATTTT. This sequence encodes CASSQANNAGGSTDTQYF.

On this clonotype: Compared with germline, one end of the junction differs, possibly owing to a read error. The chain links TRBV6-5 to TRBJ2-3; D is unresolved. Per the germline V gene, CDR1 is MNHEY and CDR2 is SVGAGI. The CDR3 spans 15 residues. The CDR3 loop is CASSDSHSLADTQYF. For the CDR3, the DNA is TGTGCCAGCAGTGACTCACACAGCCTGGCAGATACGCAGTATTTT.

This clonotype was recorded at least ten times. The CDR3 sequence is CASSDKGRDYYNEQFF. The CDR3 DNA reads TGTGCCAGCAGCGACAAGGGGCGGGACTACTACAATGAGCAGTTCTTC. J is TRBJ2-1 and V is TRBV7-9, with 7 bases identical to TRBD2. The CDR3 contains 16 residues. Germline V lookup: CDR1 SEHNR, CDR2 FQNEAQ (reference sequence). Trimming at V came to 5 bases and at J to 3 bases, leaving 10 bases not matched to a gene.

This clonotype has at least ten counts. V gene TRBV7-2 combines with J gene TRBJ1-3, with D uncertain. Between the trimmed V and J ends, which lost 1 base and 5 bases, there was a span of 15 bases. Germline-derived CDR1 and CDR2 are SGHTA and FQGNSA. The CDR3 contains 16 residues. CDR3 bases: TGTGCCAGCAGCTTAGTGCGGGGAAACCGGAGAAACACCATATATTTT. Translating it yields CASSLVRGNRRNTIYF.

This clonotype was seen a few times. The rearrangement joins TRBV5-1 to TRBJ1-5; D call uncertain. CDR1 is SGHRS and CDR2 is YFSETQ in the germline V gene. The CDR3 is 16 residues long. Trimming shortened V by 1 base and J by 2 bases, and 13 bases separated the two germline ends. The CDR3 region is CASSLNGPRGNQPQHF. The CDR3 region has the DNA TGCGCCAGCAGCTTGAACGGTCCGAGGGGCAATCAGCCCCAGCATTTT.

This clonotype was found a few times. The CDR3 DNA follows: TGTGCCACCAGCAGCAGGGGGAAGGACACCGGGGAGCTGTTTTTT. Translating gives CATSSRGKDTGELFF. The chain couples TRBV15 to TRBJ2-2; TRBD1 aligns across 7 bases. From germline, CDR1 is LNHNV and CDR2 YYDKDF (reference sequence). CDR3 size: 15 residues. V shed 3 bases and J 3 bases; nucleotides not matched to a gene: 4. Using reference TRBV15 and TRBJ2-2 for the parts outside the CDR3, the full variable domain is DAMVIQNPRYQVTQFGKPVTLSCSQTLNHNVMYWYQQKSSQAPKLLFHYYDKDFNNEADTPDNFQSRRPNTSFCFLDIRSPGLGDTAMYLCATSSRGKDTGELFFGEGSRLTVL.

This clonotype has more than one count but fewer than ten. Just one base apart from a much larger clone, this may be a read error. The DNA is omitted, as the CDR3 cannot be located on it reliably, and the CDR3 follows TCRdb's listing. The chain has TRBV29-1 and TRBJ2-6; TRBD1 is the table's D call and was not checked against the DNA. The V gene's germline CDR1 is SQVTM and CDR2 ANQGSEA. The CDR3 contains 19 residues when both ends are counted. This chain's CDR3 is CSVIQGDTAFGPGANVLAF.

Here the CDR3 DNA reads TGCAGCGTTGTTGGCGGCATTGGTAATGAAAAACTGTTTTTT. Encoded protein: CSVVGGIGNEKLFF. The chain has TRBV29-1 and TRBJ1-4; D not certain. The CDR3 is 14 residues long. Germline V gene lookup returns CDR1 SQVTM and CDR2 ANQGSEA. The V end was cut by 4 bases, the J end by 4 bases, with 13 bases between. Full variable domain (outside the CDR3, taken from reference TRBV29-1 and TRBJ1-4): SAVISQKPSRDICQRGTSLTIQCQVDSQVTMMFWYRQQPGQSLTLIATANQGSEATYESGFVIDKFPISRPNLTFSTLTVSNMSPEDSSIYLCSVVGGIGNEKLFFGSGTQLSVL.

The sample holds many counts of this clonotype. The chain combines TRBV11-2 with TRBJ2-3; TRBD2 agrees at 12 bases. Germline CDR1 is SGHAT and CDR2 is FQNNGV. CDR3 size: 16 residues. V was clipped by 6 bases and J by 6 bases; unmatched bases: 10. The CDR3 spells CASSSGLAGPGDTQYF. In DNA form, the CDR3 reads TGTGCCAGCAGTTCGGGACTAGCGGGTCCAGGGGATACGCAGTATTTT. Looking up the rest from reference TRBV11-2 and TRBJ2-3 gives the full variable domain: EAGVAQSPRYKIIEKRQSVAFWCNPISGHATLYWYQQILGQGPKLLIQFQNNGVVDDSQLPKDRFSAERLKGVDSTLKIQPAKLEDSAVYLCASSSGLAGPGDTQYFGPGTRLTVL.

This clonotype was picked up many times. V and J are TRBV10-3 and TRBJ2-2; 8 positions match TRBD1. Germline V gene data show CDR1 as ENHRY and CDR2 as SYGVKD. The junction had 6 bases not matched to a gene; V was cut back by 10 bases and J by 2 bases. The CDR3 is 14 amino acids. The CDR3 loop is CANRQGINTGELFF. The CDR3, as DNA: TGTGCCAACCGACAGGGGATAAACACCGGGGAGCTGTTTTTT.

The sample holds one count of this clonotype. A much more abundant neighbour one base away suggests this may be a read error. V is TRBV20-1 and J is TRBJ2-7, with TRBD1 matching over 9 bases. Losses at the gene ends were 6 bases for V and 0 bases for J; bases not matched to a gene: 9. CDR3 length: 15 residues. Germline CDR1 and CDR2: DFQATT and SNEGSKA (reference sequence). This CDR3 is CSASLSTGGSYEQYF. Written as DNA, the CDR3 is TGCAGTGCCTCCCTCTCGACAGGGGGCTCCTACGAGCAGTACTTC.